Shown below are 14 T cell receptor beta chains from a single sample sequenced in a study of CD8+CD57+ T cells in acquired aplastic anemia. Genomic DNA constituted the template upon which TCR beta VDJ and CDR3 profiling was performed. From the reads, TCRdb called clonotypes with MiXCR, one entry per CDR3 protein. The table shows 200,000 or so distinct CDR3 sequences, with about 64% occurring only once. Sequenced: sorted CD4+, CD8+, or CD8+CD57+ T cells (not recorded which) from PBMCs. These receptors originate from a human donor with severe aplastic anemia or a healthy control (not recorded which).

The rearrangement joins TRBV2 to TRBJ1-1; D is unclear. The CDR3 covers 13 residues. Trimming took 6 bases from V and 1 from J, leaving 9 bases between them. CDR1 and CDR2 from the germline V gene are SNHLY and FYNNEI. The CDR3 DNA is TGTGCCAGCAGGGGTCAGACGAACACTGAAGCTTTCTTT. The encoded protein is CASRGQTNTEAFF.

This clonotype was seen repeatedly, ten times or more. The rearrangement joins TRBV7-2 to TRBJ1-6, with TRBD1 matching over 7 bases. With V trimmed by 5 bases and J by 14 bases, 15 bases remained unmatched. The germline CDR1 and CDR2 sequences are SGHTA and FQGNSA. The CDR3 contains 15 residues. Here the CDR3 DNA reads TGTGCCAGCAGCCTAGGGGCACAGGGGACGAGGGCCCTCCACTTT. Amino acid sequence: CASSLGAQGTRALHF. The entire variable domain, with the rest obtained from reference TRBV7-2 and TRBJ1-6, is as follows: GAGVSQSPSNKVTEKGKDVELRCDPISGHTALYWYRQSLGQGLEFLIYFQGNSAPDKSGLPSDRFSAERTGGSVSTLTIQRTQQEDSAVYLCASSLGAQGTRALHFGNGTRLTVT.

The V call is TRBV19, the J call TRBJ2-2; D not resolved. In germline, CDR1 is LNHDA, CDR2 SQIVND (reference sequence). Deletions cut 7 bases from V and 4 bases from J, with 10 bases between. The CDR3 consists of 13 residues. This CDR3 reads CASNIYGTGELFF. Here the CDR3 DNA reads TGTGCCAGTAACATCTATGGCACCGGGGAGCTGTTTTTT.

The rearrangement joins TRBV7-9 to TRBJ2-3, with D uncertain. Near its end, the DNA agrees better with TRBJ1-5, so the J call may be wrong. The germline V gene has CDR1 SEHNR and CDR2 FQNEAQ (reference sequence). The CDR3 extends over 12 amino acids. CDR3 bases: TGTGCCCCGGGTCCGACCACAGATACGCAGCATTTT. It is translated as CAPGPTTDTQHF.

The chain recombines TRBV29-1 with TRBJ1-2; D is possibly TRBD1 (6 bases). The germline V gene encodes CDR1 SQVTM and CDR2 ANQGSEA. The CDR3 runs to 12 residues. The V and J ends lost 7 bases and 4 bases respectively, with 13 bases between them. In DNA form, the CDR3 reads TGCAGCGCACCGACAGGAGCCTATGGCTACACCTTC. Protein product: CSAPTGAYGYTF.

This chain uses TRBV15 with TRBJ1-2; D is uncertain. CDR3 length equals 15 residues. CDR1 and CDR2 from the germline V gene are LNHNV and YYDKDF (reference sequence). V was pared by 1 base and J by 0 bases, with 9 bases between. The CDR3 region is CATSRVSDSNYGYTF. The CDR3 nucleotides are TGTGCCACCAGCAGAGTCTCGGATTCTAACTATGGCTACACCTTC. Looking up the rest from reference TRBV15 and TRBJ1-2 gives the full variable domain: DAMVIQNPRYQVTQFGKPVTLSCSQTLNHNVMYWYQQKSSQAPKLLFHYYDKDFNNEADTPDNFQSRRPNTSFCFLDIRSPGLGDTAMYLCATSRVSDSNYGYTFGSGTRLTVV.

V is TRBV10-3 and J is TRBJ2-3; 7 nucleotides match TRBD2. Germline CDR1 ENHRY, CDR2 SYGVKD. The CDR3 loop spans 16 amino acids. Germline trimming cut 4 bases from V and 0 bases from J; bases unmatched to any gene: 7. CDR3 nucleotide sequence: TGTGCCATCAGTGTGGGGCTAGCGGAAAGCACAGATACGCAGTATTTT. Translation: CAISVGLAESTDTQYF.

This clonotype is a singleton in its sample. One junction end disagrees with the germline gene, perhaps due to a read error. The chain has TRBV10-3 and TRBJ1-2, with a weak D call TRBD1 (6 bases). The CDR3 runs 13 residues. Germline lookup yields CDR1 ENHRY and CDR2 SYGVKD. The CDR3 bases are TGTGCCATCAGTGAGGAAGCAGGGGCCGGGGCACTATTC. It specifies CAISEEAGAGALF.

The sample holds a few counts of this clonotype. This rearrangement joins TRBV29-1 to TRBJ2-1; 7 positions match TRBD2. The CDR3 runs to 15 residues. J gave up 0 bases and V 2 bases, and 4 bases lay outside the gene matches. CDR1 SQVTM and CDR2 ANQGSEA come from the germline V gene. The CDR3 bases are TGCAGCGTTGAATTACTAGCGTACTCCTACAATGAGCAGTTCTTC. Residues: CSVELLAYSYNEQFF.

The rearrangement uses TRBV7-2 and TRBJ2-7, with a possible D match to TRBD1 (6 bases). Germline CDR1 SGHTA, CDR2 FQGNSA. The CDR3 spans 14 residues. V lost 5 bases and J 4 bases, leaving 15 bases between the germline ends. CDR3 in DNA: TGTGCCAGCAGCACCTCGACAGGAGCGTACGAGCAGTACTTC. Translating gives CASSTSTGAYEQYF.

In the case of this clonotype: At one of its ends the junction is not consistent with the germline gene, which may arise from a read error. This chain links TRBV2 with TRBJ2-7; no definite D call. CDR3 length: 14 amino acids. Germline CDR1 reads SNHLY; CDR2 reads FYNNEI. This chain's CDR3 is CASSPTDGSYEQYF. The CDR3 DNA is TGCGCCAGCAGCCCCACCGACGGATCCTACGAGCAGTACTTC.

The J gene is TRBJ1-3, the V gene TRBV11-2, with TRBD1 matching over 7 bases. CDR1 is SGHAT, CDR2 FQNNGV, per germline. The CDR3 sequence is 17 residues long. V was pared by 6 bases and J by 0 bases, with 11 bases of the junction left unmatched. This chain's CDR3 is CASSSRTGLFSGNTIYF. In DNA, the CDR3 is TGTGCCAGCAGTTCTAGGACAGGTCTATTCTCTGGAAACACCATATATTTT.

The chain joins TRBV7-9 to TRBJ2-6; D remains ambiguous. The length of the CDR3 is 17 residues. V was pared by 0 bases and J by 0 bases, with 9 bases between. In germline, CDR1 is SEHNR, CDR2 FQNEAQ (reference sequence). The CDR3 loop is CASSLAVSYSGANVLTF. Here the CDR3 DNA reads TGTGCCAGCAGCTTAGCAGTCTCCTACTCTGGGGCCAACGTCCTGACTTTC.

This clonotype was counted between two and nine times. V is TRBV2 and J is TRBJ2-7, with 12 bases aligning to TRBD2. V was clipped by 4 bases and J by 4 bases; unmatched bases: 5. This CDR3 region has 15 residues. Looked up from germline, CDR1 is SNHLY and CDR2 is FYNNEI. The CDR3 is CASSGLAGVAYEQYF. CDR3 in DNA: TGTGCCAGCAGTGGACTAGCGGGAGTCGCTTACGAGCAGTACTTC.